Below are 8 T cell receptor beta chains sequenced from a single sample in a study of blood T cells in healthy people across ages (dated by TCRdb to about 2015). The library was prepared using 5' RACE. The run used an Illumina HiSeq 2500. A second PCR of about 7 to 12 cycles was run with a J-beta primer mix and a sample-barcoded 5' primer. Using fastp trimming at Q25 and MiXCR clonotype assembly, TCRdb reanalyzed the public sequencing data and kept in-frame beta chains. CDR3 protein duplicates are merged, each entry listing the most common genes and DNA. A total of under 800,000 distinct CDR3 sequences appear in this sample, approximately 21% of them only once. About 3.6% of the sample is taken by the ten largest. Sequenced sample: blood. The receptors derive from a man between 65 and 85 years old in good health.

V gene TRBV10-2 combines with J gene TRBJ1-2; 9 bases align to TRBD1. CDR3 size: 13 residues. V trimming: 7 bases; J trimming: 4 bases; junction bases outside the gene matches: 4. CDR1 WSHSY and CDR2 SAAADI come from the germline V gene. The chain's CDR3 is CASTVDRGYGYTF. CDR3 nucleotides: TGCGCCAGCACCGTGGACAGGGGCTATGGCTACACCTTC.

CDR3 sequence (DNA): TGTGCCAGCAGTTACGTTACGGGGGGCGAAGCCAAAAACATTCAGTACTTC. This codes for CASSYVTGGEAKNIQYF. The J gene is TRBJ2-4, the V gene TRBV6-6; weak D call: TRBD2 (7 bases). The germline V and J ends were trimmed by 2 bases and 0 bases, with 14 bases remaining between them. Germline CDR1 and CDR2: MNHNY and SVGAGI (reference sequence). The CDR3 spans 17 residues.

CDR3 amino acids: CASSQDRGGGTGELFF. The CDR3 DNA reads TGCGCCAGCAGCCAAGATAGGGGGGGTGGCACCGGGGAGCTGTTTTTT. The V call is TRBV4-3, the J call TRBJ2-2, with a tentative D call TRBD2 (7 bases). Germline V gene lookup returns CDR1 LGHNA and CDR2 YSLEER. The V end lost 0 bases, the J end lost 4 bases, and 12 bases lay between the germline ends. The CDR3 covers 16 residues.

This clonotype has only a few counts. J is TRBJ1-2 and V is TRBV29-1; a weak D match, TRBD1 (5 bases). Deletions cut 4 bases from V and 5 bases from J, with 14 bases between. The CDR3 runs 13 residues. CDR1 and CDR2 from the germline V gene are SQVTM and ANQGSEA. Written as DNA, the CDR3 is TGCAGCGTTGGTTCAGGGCCACGATATGGCTACACCTTC. This sequence encodes CSVGSGPRYGYTF.

This sequence joins TRBV21-1 and TRBJ1-6. TRBV21-1 is an annotated pseudogene. The CDR3 length is 17 residues. The CDR3 DNA is TGTGCCAGCAGCAAAGCGCTGGAGGCGAGATACGTTTCACCCCTCCACTTT. The encoded protein is CASSKALEARYVSPLHF.

The CDR3 sequence: CSTDDRVGETQYF. CDR3 DNA sequence: TGCAGTACCGATGACAGGGTTGGAGAGACCCAGTACTTC. This chain connects TRBV20-1 to TRBJ2-5; 7 nucleotides agree with TRBD1. J gave up 4 bases and V 8 bases, and 10 bases lay outside the gene matches. This CDR3 contains 13 residues. Germline V gives CDR1 DFQATT, CDR2 SNEGSKA (reference sequence).

The chain joins TRBV7-2 to TRBJ2-7; no definite D call. The CDR3 has 15 residues. V was shortened by 1 base and J by 3 bases, with 13 bases between the two germline ends. Germline V gene lookup returns CDR1 SGHTA and CDR2 FQGNSA. The CDR3 sequence: CASSLEGGVVYEQYF. The CDR3 DNA reads as TGTGCCAGCAGCTTAGAAGGCGGTGTAGTCTACGAGCAGTACTTC.

The gene calls are TRBV5-1 and TRBJ2-7; D is tentatively TRBD1 or TRBD2 (5 bases each). The closer fit of TRBJ2-1 to the DNA end suggests the J call may be wrong. Germline V lookup: CDR1 SGHRS, CDR2 YFSETQ. The CDR3 covers 13 residues. CDR3 DNA sequence: TGCGCCAGCAGCTTTATGGGGGACAATGAGCAGTTCTTC. This translates into CASSFMGDNEQFF.